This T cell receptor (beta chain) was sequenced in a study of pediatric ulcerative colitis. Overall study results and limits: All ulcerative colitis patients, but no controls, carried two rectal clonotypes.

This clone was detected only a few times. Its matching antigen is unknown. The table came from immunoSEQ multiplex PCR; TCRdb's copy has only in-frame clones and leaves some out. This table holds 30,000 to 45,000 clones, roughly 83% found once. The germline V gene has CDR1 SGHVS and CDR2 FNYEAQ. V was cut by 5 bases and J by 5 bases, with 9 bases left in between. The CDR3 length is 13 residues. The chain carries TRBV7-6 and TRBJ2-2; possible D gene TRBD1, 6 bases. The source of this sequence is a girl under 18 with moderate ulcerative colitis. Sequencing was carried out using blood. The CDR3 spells CASSPDRTGELFF. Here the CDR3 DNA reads TGTGCCAGCAGCCCGGACAGAACCGGGGAGCTGTTTTTT.